Sequencing of this TCR beta chain was carried out in a study of molecular identifiers for immune sequencing clone quantification. TCRdb ran MiXCR on the PCR reads and lists one entry per CDR3 protein. The repertoire holds hundreds of thousands of distinct CDR3 sequences, with roughly 27% as singletons. Libraries from naive CD8 cells were generated from around 18,000 to 910,000 sorted cells (with 10%, 30% or 50% RNA). As CD8+CD4-CCR7+CD45RA+ cells, naive CD8 T cells were sorted. Comments on this clonotype: A much larger clonotype is one base distant, so this may be a read error.

The ends lost 3 bases at V and 7 bases at J; junction bases unmatched: 9. Germline V gene data show CDR1 as SGHDT and CDR2 as YYEEEE. The CDR3 spans 14 residues. The material sequenced was naive CD8+ T cells from blood, with Jurkat cell RNA spiked in. Described subset: FACS-sorted CD8+CD4-CCR7+CD45RA+ naive T cells. The source of this sequence is a human donor in good health. Some libraries in this study had Jurkat cell RNA spiked in. V and J are TRBV5-6 and TRBJ2-7; 8 bases fit TRBD1. CDR3 sequence reads: CASSWTGPLREQYF. Written as DNA, the CDR3 is TGTGCCAGCAGCTGGACAGGGCCGTTGAGGGAGCAGTACTTC.